The rows below give T cell receptor beta chains drawn from one sample of a study of technical replicates of blood from several donors. The repertoire was sequenced with immunoSEQ multiplex PCR; TCRdb's copy has only in-frame clones and lacks some. This table holds approximately 13,000 clones, roughly three quarters found once. Sequencing was done on a sample of PBMCs. The source of these receptors is a human donor in good health. Each CDR3 is given with its conserved first and last residue. Each record gives: V gene, CDR3 length, D gene, clone size, J gene, CDR3 DNA, CDR3 protein. D genes are given only for firm matches. Part of the rows lack a size; the others show once, few, many or a class for expanded clones.

v_call: TRBV29-1; cdr3_length: 15; d_call: -; clone_size: once; j_call: TRBJ2-3; cdr3_nt: TGCAGCGTTGAAGTCCTAGGGGGTAGTGCAGATACGCAGTATTTT; cdr3_aa: CSVEVLGGSADTQYF
v_call: TRBV7-6; cdr3_length: 15; d_call: TRBD2; clone_size: once; j_call: TRBJ2-2; cdr3_nt: TGTGCCAGCAGCTCACTAGCGGAGGGGATCGGGGAGCTGTTTTTT; cdr3_aa: CASSSLAEGIGELFF
v_call: TRBV6-5; cdr3_length: 12; d_call: -; clone_size: few; j_call: TRBJ1-1; cdr3_nt: TGTGCCAGCATCTCGGGGTACACTGAAGCTTTCTTT; cdr3_aa: CASISGYTEAFF
v_call: TRBV10-1; cdr3_length: 14; d_call: -; clone_size: -; j_call: TRBJ1-1; cdr3_nt: TGCGCCACCACTCCGGGATCTTCGAACACTGAAGCTTTCTTT; cdr3_aa: CATTPGSSNTEAFF
v_call: TRBV30; cdr3_length: 12; d_call: TRBD1; clone_size: -; j_call: TRBJ1-1; cdr3_nt: TGTGCCTGGAGTGTTAGGACAGGGGCAGCTTTCTTT; cdr3_aa: CAWSVRTGAAFF
v_call: TRBV5-1; cdr3_length: 13; d_call: TRBD1; clone_size: -; j_call: TRBJ1-2; cdr3_nt: TGCGCCAGCAGCTTTGGACAGGGTGGAGGCTACACCTTC; cdr3_aa: CASSFGQGGGYTF
v_call: TRBV7-8; cdr3_length: 19; d_call: TRBD2; clone_size: -; j_call: TRBJ2-7; cdr3_nt: TGTGCCAGCAGCCCCGCTAGGGTGGGACTAGCGCGCGCAGCCTACGAGCAGTACTTC; cdr3_aa: CASSPARVGLARAAYEQYF
v_call: TRBV30; cdr3_length: 15; d_call: -; clone_size: -; j_call: TRBJ2-3; cdr3_nt: TGTGCCTGGAGTAGAGGGATGGCAGGCACAGATACGCAGTATTTT; cdr3_aa: CAWSRGMAGTDTQYF
v_call: TRBV2; cdr3_length: 14; d_call: -; clone_size: -; j_call: TRBJ1-1; cdr3_nt: TGTGCCAGCCGGAGATGGGGGGACCACACTGAAGCTTTCTTT; cdr3_aa: CASRRWGDHTEAFF
v_call: TRBV27; cdr3_length: 17; d_call: TRBD1; clone_size: -; j_call: TRBJ2-2; cdr3_nt: TGTGCCAGCAGTTTACTAGGCGCAGGGGGCAACACCGGGGAGCTGTTTTTT; cdr3_aa: CASSLLGAGGNTGELFF
v_call: TRBV7-8; cdr3_length: 18; d_call: TRBD2; clone_size: -; j_call: TRBJ2-1; cdr3_nt: TGTGCCAGCAGCTTAGCTACGCCGTGGAAGCGGGAGTATCCGGGACAGTTCTTC; cdr3_aa: CASSLATPWKREYPGQFF
v_call: TRBV7-2; cdr3_length: 13; d_call: -; clone_size: -; j_call: TRBJ2-7; cdr3_nt: TGTGCCAGCAGCTTAGCGACTAGCTACGAGCAGTACTTC; cdr3_aa: CASSLATSYEQYF
v_call: TRBV7-2; cdr3_length: 14; d_call: -; clone_size: -; j_call: TRBJ2-1; cdr3_nt: TGTGCCAGCAGCCATGGGGCGGCTAGCAATGAGCAGTTCTTC; cdr3_aa: CASSHGAASNEQFF
v_call: TRBV30; cdr3_length: 12; d_call: -; clone_size: -; j_call: TRBJ1-4; cdr3_nt: TGTGCCTGGAGTCGGGATAATGAAAAACTGTTTTTT; cdr3_aa: CAWSRDNEKLFF
v_call: TRBV7-6; cdr3_length: 16; d_call: -; clone_size: -; j_call: TRBJ2-1; cdr3_nt: TGTGCCAGCAGCTCTCTGATGGGACCAGGGGTGTATGAGCAGTTCTTC; cdr3_aa: CASSSLMGPGVYEQFF
v_call: TRBV18; cdr3_length: 17; d_call: -; clone_size: once; j_call: TRBJ2-6; cdr3_nt: TGTGCCAGCTCACAGGGAGTTGGTGTCTCTGGGGCCAACGTCCTGACTTTC; cdr3_aa: CASSQGVGVSGANVLTF
v_call: TRBV9; cdr3_length: 14; d_call: -; clone_size: -; j_call: TRBJ1-4; cdr3_nt: TGTGCCAGCAGCCCAGGACAGCTCAATGAAAAACTGTTTTTT; cdr3_aa: CASSPGQLNEKLFF
v_call: TRBV7-3; cdr3_length: 13; d_call: -; clone_size: -; j_call: TRBJ2-7; cdr3_nt: TGTGCCAGCAGCACCGCTGGGGGGTACGAGCAGTACTTC; cdr3_aa: CASSTAGGYEQYF
v_call: TRBV6-6; cdr3_length: 12; d_call: TRBD1; clone_size: -; j_call: TRBJ1-3; cdr3_nt: TGTGCCAGCGGGGACAGGGGAAACACCATATATTTT; cdr3_aa: CASGDRGNTIYF
v_call: TRBV10-3; cdr3_length: 14; d_call: TRBD1; clone_size: few; j_call: TRBJ1-5; cdr3_nt: TGTGCCATCAAGGAGACAGGGCCGTTTCAGCCCCAGCATTTT; cdr3_aa: CAIKETGPFQPQHF
v_call: TRBV5-1; cdr3_length: 14; d_call: TRBD1; clone_size: -; j_call: TRBJ2-4; cdr3_nt: TGCGCCAGCAGCTTGCAACAGGGGGCAGTCATTCAGTACTTC; cdr3_aa: CASSLQQGAVIQYF
v_call: TRBV14; cdr3_length: 20; d_call: -; clone_size: few; j_call: TRBJ1-2; cdr3_nt: TGTGCCAGCAGCCCGAAACCGTGGGCGGGGTTGTATGCTCGTCGGAATGGCTACACCTTC; cdr3_aa: CASSPKPWAGLYARRNGYTF
v_call: TRBV2; cdr3_length: 14; d_call: -; clone_size: few; j_call: TRBJ1-2; cdr3_nt: TGTGCCAGCACTCTAGTTCAGGGCGCGGGGGGCTACACCTTC; cdr3_aa: CASTLVQGAGGYTF
v_call: TRBV9; cdr3_length: 18; d_call: -; clone_size: -; j_call: TRBJ2-7; cdr3_nt: TGTGCCAGCAGCGCCTCCCCCGGAGGACGGAACCCAACTAGGGAGCAGTACTTC; cdr3_aa: CASSASPGGRNPTREQYF
v_call: TRBV27; cdr3_length: 14; d_call: -; clone_size: few; j_call: TRBJ1-4; cdr3_nt: TGTGCCAGCAGTCACGGATGGGCACGCGAAAAACTGTTTTTT; cdr3_aa: CASSHGWAREKLFF
v_call: TRBV11-2; cdr3_length: 16; d_call: -; clone_size: -; j_call: TRBJ2-5; cdr3_nt: TGTGCCAGCAGCTTAGTGGGGGGAGGCCCCCAAGAGACCCAGTACTTC; cdr3_aa: CASSLVGGGPQETQYF
v_call: TRBV28; cdr3_length: 14; d_call: TRBD1; clone_size: -; j_call: TRBJ2-7; cdr3_nt: TGTGCCAGCGGTACAGGGGGGTTCTCCTACGAGCAGTACTTC; cdr3_aa: CASGTGGFSYEQYF
v_call: TRBV30; cdr3_length: 13; d_call: -; clone_size: few; j_call: TRBJ1-5; cdr3_nt: TGTGCCTGGAGCCCCAGCAGGGATCAGCCCCAGCATTTT; cdr3_aa: CAWSPSRDQPQHF
v_call: TRBV6-1; cdr3_length: 13; d_call: -; clone_size: -; j_call: TRBJ1-4; cdr3_nt: TGTGCCAGCACCAGACAGCCTAATGAAAAACTGTTTTTT; cdr3_aa: CASTRQPNEKLFF
v_call: TRBV6-1; cdr3_length: 15; d_call: TRBD1; clone_size: -; j_call: TRBJ2-1; cdr3_nt: TGTGCCAGCAGTGAAGTGGGGACAGGGGCGAGTGAGCAGTTCTTC; cdr3_aa: CASSEVGTGASEQFF
v_call: TRBV28; cdr3_length: 14; d_call: -; clone_size: -; j_call: TRBJ1-1; cdr3_nt: TGTGCCAGCAGCCCTCCCCGGGGGGTTGCTGAAGCTTTCTTT; cdr3_aa: CASSPPRGVAEAFF
v_call: TRBV30; cdr3_length: 16; d_call: TRBD2; clone_size: -; j_call: TRBJ2-1; cdr3_nt: TGTGCTACGAGCGCGGGACTAGCGGGAGGAACCAATGAGCAGTTCTTC; cdr3_aa: CATSAGLAGGTNEQFF
v_call: TRBV5-1; cdr3_length: 16; d_call: TRBD2; clone_size: once; j_call: TRBJ2-7; cdr3_nt: TGCGCCAGCAGCTTGGATAGCGGGAGGGCGGCCTACGAGCAGTACTTC; cdr3_aa: CASSLDSGRAAYEQYF
v_call: TRBV27; cdr3_length: 15; d_call: -; clone_size: few; j_call: TRBJ1-1; cdr3_nt: TGTGCCAGCAGTTTGGACGGCCCACAGGGTGCTGAAGCTTTCTTT; cdr3_aa: CASSLDGPQGAEAFF
v_call: TRBV7-9; cdr3_length: 15; d_call: -; clone_size: few; j_call: TRBJ2-1; cdr3_nt: TGTGCCAGCAGCGAAGGGACAGCGGGAGACAATGAGCAGTTCTTC; cdr3_aa: CASSEGTAGDNEQFF
v_call: TRBV2; cdr3_length: 11; d_call: -; clone_size: -; j_call: TRBJ2-1; cdr3_nt: TGTGCCAGCAGTTACTACAATGAGCAGTTCTTC; cdr3_aa: CASSYYNEQFF
v_call: TRBV2; cdr3_length: 15; d_call: TRBD2; clone_size: -; j_call: TRBJ2-1; cdr3_nt: TGTGCCAGCAGTGAACCGGGGGGAGTCCACAATGAGCAGTTCTTC; cdr3_aa: CASSEPGGVHNEQFF
v_call: TRBV27; cdr3_length: 17; d_call: TRBD2; clone_size: once; j_call: TRBJ2-1; cdr3_nt: TGTGCCAGCAGTTTATCCCCTAGCGGGAGTGGATACAATGAGCAGTTCTTC; cdr3_aa: CASSLSPSGSGYNEQFF
v_call: TRBV2; cdr3_length: 14; d_call: -; clone_size: -; j_call: TRBJ1-4; cdr3_nt: TGTGCCAGCGAGGAGCTGGCAACTAATGAAAAACTGTTTTTT; cdr3_aa: CASEELATNEKLFF
v_call: TRBV4-2; cdr3_length: 18; d_call: TRBD2; clone_size: -; j_call: TRBJ2-7; cdr3_nt: TGTGCCAGCAGCCAAACAACTAGCGGGAGGGACAGCTCCTACGAGCAGTACTTC; cdr3_aa: CASSQTTSGRDSSYEQYF
v_call: TRBV7-2; cdr3_length: 13; d_call: TRBD1; clone_size: few; j_call: TRBJ1-1; cdr3_nt: TGTGCCAGCAGCGCCCGGGAGGGGGCTCGGGCTTTCTTT; cdr3_aa: CASSAREGARAFF
v_call: TRBV19; cdr3_length: 16; d_call: -; clone_size: -; j_call: TRBJ2-2; cdr3_nt: TGTGCCAGTAGTATAGGGCAGGGCGGTCGTACCGGGGAGCTGTTTTTT; cdr3_aa: CASSIGQGGRTGELFF
v_call: TRBV5-1; cdr3_length: 14; d_call: -; clone_size: -; j_call: TRBJ2-1; cdr3_nt: TGCGCCAGCAACTTGGGAGTCGGGAGCAATGAGCAGTTCTTC; cdr3_aa: CASNLGVGSNEQFF
v_call: TRBV28; cdr3_length: 15; d_call: TRBD1; clone_size: -; j_call: TRBJ2-6; cdr3_nt: TGTGCCAGCAGCCTGACAGGGACTGGGGCCAACGTCCTGACTTTC; cdr3_aa: CASSLTGTGANVLTF
v_call: TRBV18; cdr3_length: 12; d_call: -; clone_size: -; j_call: TRBJ1-2; cdr3_nt: TGTGCCAGCTCATCCCGCACAGATTACTACACCTTC; cdr3_aa: CASSSRTDYYTF
v_call: TRBV28; cdr3_length: 16; d_call: -; clone_size: -; j_call: TRBJ1-2; cdr3_nt: TGTGCCAGCAGTTTCCCGCCCGCGACGGGTAACTATGGCTACACCTTC; cdr3_aa: CASSFPPATGNYGYTF
v_call: TRBV7-2; cdr3_length: 15; d_call: TRBD1; clone_size: -; j_call: TRBJ1-1; cdr3_nt: TGTGCCAGCAGCCCGCAGACAGGGAGGAACACTGAAGCTTTCTTT; cdr3_aa: CASSPQTGRNTEAFF
v_call: TRBV7-8; cdr3_length: 14; d_call: TRBD1; clone_size: -; j_call: TRBJ1-1; cdr3_nt: TGTGCCAGCAGCTTAAGCAGGGGGCGGGCTGAAGCTTTCTTT; cdr3_aa: CASSLSRGRAEAFF
v_call: TRBV6-5; cdr3_length: 14; d_call: TRBD1; clone_size: -; j_call: TRBJ1-3; cdr3_nt: TGTGCCAGCAGTTCGGGACAGGGAGGAAACACCATATATTTT; cdr3_aa: CASSSGQGGNTIYF
v_call: TRBV23-1; cdr3_length: 15; d_call: -; clone_size: -; j_call: TRBJ1-2; cdr3_nt: TGCGCCAGCAGTCAATCGGGGGGATCCTACTATGGCTACACCTTC; cdr3_aa: CASSQSGGSYYGYTF
v_call: TRBV5-6; cdr3_length: 15; d_call: -; clone_size: -; j_call: TRBJ2-3; cdr3_nt: TGTGCCAGCAGCCCGTGGGGCGGGGGCACAGATACGCAGTATTTT; cdr3_aa: CASSPWGGGTDTQYF
v_call: TRBV28; cdr3_length: 14; d_call: -; clone_size: -; j_call: TRBJ2-7; cdr3_nt: TGTGCCAGCAGTTTAGGGCAGGCTCCTTACGAGCAGTACTTC; cdr3_aa: CASSLGQAPYEQYF
v_call: TRBV9; cdr3_length: 14; d_call: TRBD1; clone_size: -; j_call: TRBJ1-5; cdr3_nt: TGTGCCAGCAGCGAGGGACAGTCCGATCAGCCCCAGCATTTT; cdr3_aa: CASSEGQSDQPQHF
v_call: TRBV27; cdr3_length: 15; d_call: TRBD1; clone_size: -; j_call: TRBJ1-5; cdr3_nt: TGTGCCAGCAGTCAGGGGACAGGCCCCAATCAGCCCCAGCATTTT; cdr3_aa: CASSQGTGPNQPQHF
v_call: TRBV2; cdr3_length: 14; d_call: TRBD2; clone_size: once; j_call: TRBJ2-1; cdr3_nt: TGTGCCAGCAGTCCTACTAGCGTTGACAATGAGCAGTTCTTC; cdr3_aa: CASSPTSVDNEQFF
v_call: TRBV14; cdr3_length: 16; d_call: TRBD2; clone_size: once; j_call: TRBJ2-3; cdr3_nt: TGTGCCAGCAGCCTCCGTGGTAGCGGGATCACAGATACGCAGTATTTT; cdr3_aa: CASSLRGSGITDTQYF
v_call: TRBV5-5; cdr3_length: 15; d_call: TRBD1; clone_size: -; j_call: TRBJ1-5; cdr3_nt: TGTGCCAGCAGTTTGACAGGGAATGGCAATCAGCCCCAGCATTTT; cdr3_aa: CASSLTGNGNQPQHF